Below, one TCR beta chain is given with its context. The antigen remains unidentified. CDR3 size: 16 residues. Losses at the gene ends were 7 bases for V and 1 base for J; bases not matched to a gene: 10. The V gene's germline CDR1 is SEHNR and CDR2 FQNEAQ (reference sequence). Sequenced by immunoSEQ multiplex PCR; TCRdb stores in-frame clones only, minus some. The data contain around 35,000 clones, approximately 84% of them seen just once; the ten biggest clones take up around 1.5%. This specimen belongs to a study of monozygotic twins with cystic fibrosis. General study results and limits: Shared CDR3 numbers were not associated with age, concordance or severity.

The TCR comes from a girl aged 2-10 years with cystic fibrosis. The J gene is TRBJ2-5, the V gene TRBV7-9; TRBD2 aligns across 9 bases. The sample taken for sequencing was blood. CDR3 sequence reads: CASTKGRSGGQETQYF. The CDR3 DNA follows: TGTGCCAGCACCAAGGGCCGTAGCGGGGGCCAAGAGACCCAGTACTTC.